The present entry profiles one T cell receptor (beta chain) with its context. Its cognate antigen is unknown. The data were taken from a study of T cell repertoires in cytomegalovirus infection. Looked up from germline, CDR1 is SGHVS and CDR2 is FNYEAQ. This CDR3 spans 14 amino acids. Deletions cut 4 bases from V and 3 bases from J, with 12 bases between. TCRdb redid the calling of the reads with MiXCR, one entry per CDR3 protein. The profile shows some 560,000 distinct CDR3 sequences, over 35% of them singletons. General study findings and limits: Dominating the ex vivo response were HLA-C-restricted CMV-specific TCR beta clonotypes.

The chain is built from TRBV7-6 and TRBJ2-5; D unclear. The sample here was cultured PBMCs, taken from culture after CMV antigen stimulation. The receptor's source is a human donor in good health (CMV status not recorded). Some clones in this sample may be carry-over from other donors' samples. This chain's CDR3 is CASSSLPQEETQYF. The CDR3 DNA is TGTGCCAGCAGCTCCCTCCCCCAAGAAGAGACCCAGTACTTC. Looking up the rest from reference TRBV7-6 and TRBJ2-5 gives the full variable domain: GAGVSQSPRYKVTKRGQDVALRCDPISGHVSLYWYRQALGQGPEFLTYFNYEAQQDKSGLPNDRFSAERPEGSISTLTIQRTEQRDSAMYRCASSSLPQEETQYFGPGTRLLVL.